Presented here are 19 T cell receptor beta chains from one specimen sequenced in a study of shared clonotypes between healthy human individuals. TCRdb's copy holds only in-frame clones and misses some; the assay was immunoSEQ multiplex PCR. The sample lists a few million clones, just under 95% occurring once. Terminally differentiated effector memory CD45RA+ cells were excluded from the naive CD8 cells, which were CD45RO-negative and positively selected for CCR7. The sample comprised naive CD8+ T cells from PBMCs. These receptors all stem from a man younger than 30 in good health. Some clones in this sample may be carry-over from other donors' samples.

The chain is built from TRBV4-3 and TRBJ2-7; TRBD1 matches 8 bases. The CDR3 has 15 amino acids. V was clipped by 2 bases and J by 5 bases; unmatched bases: 8. CDR1 is LGHNA and CDR2 is YSLEER in the germline V gene. The CDR3 coding sequence is TGCGCCAGCAGCCAAACCGCAGGGGGCATAAACGAGCAGTACTTC. Translated, it gives CASSQTAGGINEQYF.

This clone appeared once. V and J are TRBV7-9 and TRBJ2-2, with D possibly matching TRBD1 (5 bases). The CDR3 is made up of 18 amino acids. V lost 4 bases and J lost 11, with 29 bases in between. Germline-derived CDR1 and CDR2 are SEHNR and FQNEAQ (reference sequence). The CDR3 DNA is TGTGCCAGCAGCTACTTCGTTGCAGGCCGAAGGGGTAGGGAAGAGCTGTTTTTT. Residues: CASSYFVAGRRGREELFF. The full variable domain, completed using reference TRBV7-9 and TRBJ2-2, is DTGVSQNPRHKITKRGQNVTFRCDPISEHNRLYWYRQTLGQGPEFLTYFQNEAQLEKSRLLSDRFSAERPKGSFSTLEIQRTEQGDSAMYLCASSYFVAGRRGREELFFGEGSRLTVL.

The table lists this clone with a count of one. The V gene is TRBV6-5, the J gene TRBJ1-1, with unresolved D. The CDR3 sequence is 13 residues long. Looked up from germline, CDR1 is MNHEY and CDR2 is SVGAGI. The V end was cut by 8 bases, the J end by 1 base, with 11 bases between. CDR3 sequence reads: CASFIGGNTEAFF. In nucleotides, the CDR3 is TGTGCCAGCTTCATTGGCGGGAACACTGAAGCTTTCTTT.

As regards this clone: The same CDR3 arises from other DNA sequences in this sample as well. The rearrangement joins TRBV19 to TRBJ1-1, with D perhaps TRBD1 (5 bases). This CDR3 spans 13 amino acids. Trimming took off 6 bases at V and 3 bases at J, with 11 bases between the two ends. Germline CDR1 is LNHDA and CDR2 is SQIVND (reference sequence). Here the CDR3 reads CASSPGGDTEAFF. The CDR3 DNA sequence: TGTGCCAGTAGCCCCGGAGGGGACACTGAAGCTTTCTTT.

The gene calls are TRBV27 and TRBJ1-2, with 7 bases identical to TRBD1. V was clipped by 5 bases and J by 2 bases; unmatched bases: 8. The CDR3 is 15 amino acids. CDR1 and CDR2 from the germline V gene are MNHEY and SMNVEV (reference sequence). CDR3 nucleotide sequence: TGTGCCAGCAGTCCCGGACAGGCTCCCAACTATGGCTACACCTTC. Translation gives CASSPGQAPNYGYTF.

The chain carries TRBV29-1 and TRBJ2-7; D ambiguous. This CDR3 comprises 13 residues. The germline CDR1 and CDR2 sequences are SQVTM and ANQGSEA. Trimming stripped 4 bases from V and 2 bases from J, with 12 bases between. The CDR3: CSVATVQAYEQYF. In DNA, the CDR3 is TGCAGCGTTGCCACAGTACAAGCCTACGAGCAGTACTTC.

The chain carries TRBV6-4 and TRBJ2-1; 7 bases line up with TRBD2. CDR1 is MRHNA and CDR2 is SNTAGT in the germline V gene. The CDR3 contains 14 residues. The junction had 6 bases not matched to a gene; V was cut back by 3 bases and J by 7 bases. The CDR3 here is CASSEGGSGNEQFF. DNA for the CDR3: TGTGCCAGCAGTGAAGGCGGGAGCGGTAATGAGCAGTTCTTC.

V and J are TRBV4-1 and TRBJ2-5, with a possible D match to TRBD2 (5 bases). The better agreement between TRBJ2-7 and the DNA end casts doubt on the J call. Germline V gives CDR1 MGHRA, CDR2 YSYEKL. The CDR3 is 15 residues long. This CDR3 is CASSQSIGSSYEQYF. The CDR3 DNA reads as TGCGCCAGCAGCCAAAGTATAGGGAGCTCCTACGAGCAGTACTTC.

The chain carries TRBV13 and TRBJ2-6, with D hard to call. The CDR3 length is 11 residues. Germline V gene lookup returns CDR1 PRHDT and CDR2 FYEKMQ (reference sequence). The V gene lost 5 bases and the J gene lost 10 bases, with 6 bases spanning the gap. Here the CDR3 reads CASSLSNVLTF. CDR3 DNA: TGTGCCAGCAGCCTATCAAACGTCCTGACTTTC.

The gene calls are TRBV10-1 and TRBJ2-3, with TRBD2 as a possible D gene (5 bases). The germline gives CDR1 WNHNN, CDR2 SYGVQD (reference sequence). This CDR3 is 16 amino acids long. V was cut by 2 bases and J by 0 bases, with 12 bases left in between. The DNA for the CDR3 is TGCGCCAGCAGTGAGATCGGGTGGGAGAGCACAGATACGCAGTATTTT. It specifies CASSEIGWESTDTQYF.

The chain has TRBV10-3 and TRBJ2-1; 9 bases align to TRBD2. Losses at the gene ends were 4 bases for V and 4 bases for J; bases not matched to a gene: 2. Germline CDR1 reads ENHRY; CDR2 reads SYGVKD. CDR3 length: 14 residues. The CDR3 DNA follows: TGTGCCATCAGTGCTAGCGGGGAATACAATGAGCAGTTCTTC. Its protein is CAISASGEYNEQFF.

This clone was counted a single time. The chain joins TRBV27 to TRBJ1-4, with D maybe TRBD1 (6 bases). The CDR3 has 14 residues. CDR1 MNHEY and CDR2 SMNVEV come from the germline V gene (reference sequence). V shed 10 bases and J shed 6 bases, with 18 bases lying between them. In nucleotides, the CDR3 is TGTGCCACCGGGAAACACAGGGCTCATGAAAAACTGTTTTTT. Translation gives CATGKHRAHEKLFF.

This sequence joins TRBV7-9 and TRBJ2-1, with 9 bases identical to TRBD2. This CDR3 region has 17 residues. V lost 5 bases to trimming and J lost 2 bases; unmatched junction nucleotides: 10. CDR1 and CDR2 (germline): SEHNR, FQNEAQ (reference sequence). This CDR3 reads CASSPFLSGGTYNEQFF. CDR3 bases: TGTGCCAGCAGCCCGTTCCTTAGCGGGGGAACCTACAATGAGCAGTTCTTC.

The chain carries TRBV28 and TRBJ2-7; D is possibly TRBD2 (5 bases). This CDR3 has 14 amino acids. Trimming stripped 4 bases from V and 2 bases from J, with 12 bases between. CDR1 and CDR2 (germline): MDHEN, SYDVKM. CDR3 DNA: TGTGCCAGCAGTTGGACCAGCGGACCCTACGAGCAGTACTTC. It encodes CASSWTSGPYEQYF. The full variable domain, in which reference TRBV28 and TRBJ2-7 provide the parts outside the CDR3, is DVKVTQSSRYLVKRTGEKVFLECVQDMDHENMFWYRQDPGLGLRLIYFSYDVKMKEKGDIPEGYSVSREKKERFSLILESASTNQTSMYLCASSWTSGPYEQYFGPGTRLTVT.

The chain recombines TRBV27 with TRBJ2-5, with 13 nucleotides matching TRBD2. After removal of 1 base from V and 2 bases from J, the junction contained 7 bases not matched to a gene. Per germline, CDR1 MNHEY and CDR2 SMNVEV (reference sequence). There are 18 residues in the CDR3. In DNA, the CDR3 is TGTGCCAGCAGTTTATTGGGACTAGCGGGACCTGCACAAGAGACCCAGTACTTC. Protein: CASSLLGLAGPAQETQYF.

This sequence joins TRBV19 and TRBJ2-1; the D gene is possibly TRBD2 (6 bases). V dropped 1 base and J dropped 7 bases, with 11 bases sitting between them. Germline values: CDR1 LNHDA, CDR2 SQIVND (reference sequence). This CDR3 spans 14 amino acids. As DNA, the CDR3 is TGTGCCAGTAGTATAGGAGACGGGGGAAATGAGCAGTTCTTC. Its translation: CASSIGDGGNEQFF.

The table lists this clone with a count of one. The chain joins TRBV7-9 to TRBJ1-2; D unresolved. CDR3 length: 13 residues. The germline V gene has CDR1 SEHNR and CDR2 FQNEAQ (reference sequence). Trimming stripped 4 bases from V and 4 bases from J, with 10 bases between. CDR3: CASSSSTLYGYTF. The CDR3 nucleotides read TGTGCCAGCAGCTCCTCTACGCTCTATGGCTACACCTTC.

The chain combines TRBV7-3 with TRBJ2-5; possible D gene TRBD1, 6 bases. The CDR3 length is 14 residues. Germline assignment: CDR1 SGHTA and CDR2 FQGTGA. V lost 2 bases to trimming and J lost 1 base, with 8 bases between them. Here the CDR3 reads CASSLWGPQETQYF. The CDR3 DNA is TGTGCCAGCAGCTTATGGGGGCCCCAAGAGACCCAGTACTTC.

Remarks on this clone: This CDR3 is also generated by other DNA sequences in the sample. V is TRBV28 and J is TRBJ2-7; tentatively, D is TRBD2 (6 bases). The CDR3 has 18 amino acids. Trimming pared 6 bases from V and 1 base from J, leaving 25 bases between. Per germline, CDR1 MDHEN and CDR2 SYDVKM. For the CDR3, the DNA is TGTGCCAGCAGGAAACAAAACCGACTAGTGTTGCCTTCCTACGAGCAGTACTTC. Translating it yields CASRKQNRLVLPSYEQYF. The full variable domain, its missing parts supplied by reference TRBV28 and TRBJ2-7, is DVKVTQSSRYLVKRTGEKVFLECVQDMDHENMFWYRQDPGLGLRLIYFSYDVKMKEKGDIPEGYSVSREKKERFSLILESASTNQTSMYLCASRKQNRLVLPSYEQYFGPGTRLTVT.